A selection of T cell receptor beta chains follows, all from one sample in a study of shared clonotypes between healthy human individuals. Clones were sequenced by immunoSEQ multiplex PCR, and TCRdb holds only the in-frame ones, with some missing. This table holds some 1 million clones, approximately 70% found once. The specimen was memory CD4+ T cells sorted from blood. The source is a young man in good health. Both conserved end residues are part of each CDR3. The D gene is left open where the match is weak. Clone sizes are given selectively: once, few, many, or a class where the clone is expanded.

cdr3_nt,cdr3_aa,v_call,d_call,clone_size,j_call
TGCGCCAGCAGCCCGACAGGGCCGGAGACCCAGTACTTC,CASSPTGPETQYF,TRBV5-1,TRBD1,NA,TRBJ2-5
TGTGCCAGCAGTGATTCCGACAGAACAACTAATGAAAAACTGTTTTTT,CASSDSDRTTNEKLFF,TRBV6-1,NA,NA,TRBJ1-4
TGTGCCATCAGTGTTGGGGGAGCTCGACACGAGCAGTACTTC,CAISVGGARHEQYF,TRBV10-3,NA,NA,TRBJ2-7
TGTGCCAGCAGGAGGACAGGCGCAGATACGCAGTATTTT,CASRRTGADTQYF,TRBV5-4,TRBD1,once,TRBJ2-3
TGTGCCAGCAGAGAGGGGGACAGGATTTACTACAATGAGCAGTTCTTC,CASREGDRIYYNEQFF,TRBV7-2,TRBD1,NA,TRBJ2-1
TGTGCCAGCAGTTACACTTACTGGGGAGCTGAAGCTTTCTTT,CASSYTYWGAEAFF,TRBV6-5,NA,NA,TRBJ1-1
TGTGCCAGCAGCTTACCTTCTACAAATCAGTACTTC,CASSLPSTNQYF,TRBV5-6,NA,NA,TRBJ2-4
TGTGCCAGCAGCATAAGGACAAAAGAGACCCAGTACTTC,CASSIRTKETQYF,TRBV21-1,NA,NA,TRBJ2-5
TGTGCCAGCAGTGAAGCGGGACGGCAGCCCCAGCATTTT,CASSEAGRQPQHF,TRBV6-1,NA,NA,TRBJ1-5
TGCAGCGTCGGACTAGCGGCAAACAATGAGCAGTTCTTC,CSVGLAANNEQFF,TRBV29-1,TRBD2,NA,TRBJ2-1
TGTGCCAGCCGAAGAGGGGGCAATCAGCCCCAGCATTTT,CASRRGGNQPQHF,TRBV6-5,NA,NA,TRBJ1-5
TGTGCCAGCAGCCCTGAACTTAGAGGGGGAGAGACCCAGTACTTC,CASSPELRGGETQYF,TRBV6-6,NA,NA,TRBJ2-5
TGCGCCAGCAAAGGGGGGGGGCCAGGCGAGACCCAGTACTTC,CASKGGGPGETQYF,TRBV5-1,NA,once,TRBJ2-5
TGTGCCAGTAGTGACCGAAGCTCTGGGGCCAACGTCCTGACTTTC,CASSDRSSGANVLTF,TRBV19,NA,NA,TRBJ2-6
TGTGCCACCAGCAGAGACAGGGAACCCTATAATTCACCCCTCCACTTT,CATSRDREPYNSPLHF,TRBV15,NA,NA,TRBJ1-6
TGTGCCACCAGCAGATCCGCGTCCGGGACTAAACTCTATAATGAGCAGTTCTTC,CATSRSASGTKLYNEQFF,TRBV15,TRBD2,NA,TRBJ2-1
TGTGCCAGCAGCCCGGGACAGACATGGGAGCAGTTCTTC,CASSPGQTWEQFF,TRBV7-2,TRBD1,NA,TRBJ2-1
TGTGCCAGCAGCCGCGGGGGTGACACCTACAATGAGCAGTTCTTC,CASSRGGDTYNEQFF,TRBV9,TRBD2,NA,TRBJ2-1
TGTGCCAGCAGTTTCCTGGACGAGCAGTACTTC,CASSFLDEQYF,TRBV28,NA,few,TRBJ2-7
TGTGCCAGTAAAGCCCCGGACGGACGATCGGGTGGCTACACCTTC,CASKAPDGRSGGYTF,TRBV6-1,NA,NA,TRBJ1-2
TGCAGCGCCATCAACAGGGTGAACACCGGGGAGCTGTTTTTT,CSAINRVNTGELFF,TRBV29-1,NA,NA,TRBJ2-2
TGCGCCAGCAGCCAAGACTTCACATCCAGCTCTGGAAACACCATATATTTT,CASSQDFTSSSGNTIYF,TRBV4-3,NA,NA,TRBJ1-3